This T cell receptor beta chain was sequenced for a study of T cell changes during pregnancy in multiple sclerosis. J was trimmed by 3 bases and V by 5 bases; bases with no gene match: 5. In germline, CDR1 is MNHEY, CDR2 SVGAGI. The CDR3 covers 15 residues. This clone was seen a few times. Clones were read by immunoSEQ multiplex PCR, and TCRdb kept only the in-frame ones, dropping some. The data show 65,000 to 85,000 clones, about 93% seen once. The V gene is TRBV6-5, the J gene TRBJ2-1, with 9 bases fitting TRBD1. The material was CD4+ T cells from peripheral blood mononuclear cells, obtained after pregnancy. This receptor was obtained from a female donor with multiple sclerosis, enrolled in a pregnancy study. DNA for the CDR3: TGTGCCAGCAGTCACCGGGACAGGGACTACAATGAGCAGTTCTTC. It yields the protein CASSHRDRDYNEQFF.